The entry below describes one TCR beta chain. The antigen is undetermined. The table came from immunoSEQ multiplex PCR; TCRdb's copy has only in-frame clones and leaves some out. This table has about 2.2 million clones, roughly 95% appearing once. This specimen comes from a study of shared clonotypes between healthy human individuals. Study-level findings and limits: Shared across a few donors were around 4.7% of the naive CD4 clonotypes.

In the naive CD8 group, cells lacked CD45RO and were positively selected for CCR7, so terminally differentiated effector memory CD45RA+ cells were left out. Each sample came from a Caucasian adult donor living in Nashville, Tennessee. The CDR3 length is 16 residues. V lost 4 bases and J 2 bases, leaving 17 bases between the germline ends. CDR1 is LGHNA, CDR2 YSLEER, per germline. Sequencing was done on a sample of naive CD8+ T cells from PBMCs. This TCR came from a man aged 18 to 30 in good health. Some clones in this sample may be carry-over from other donors' samples. The genes are TRBV4-3 and TRBJ2-5, with D maybe TRBD2 (6 bases). As DNA, the CDR3 is TGCGCCAGCAGCCCGCATAGGGGAGGAGGACAAGAGACCCAGTACTTC. Protein: CASSPHRGGGQETQYF.